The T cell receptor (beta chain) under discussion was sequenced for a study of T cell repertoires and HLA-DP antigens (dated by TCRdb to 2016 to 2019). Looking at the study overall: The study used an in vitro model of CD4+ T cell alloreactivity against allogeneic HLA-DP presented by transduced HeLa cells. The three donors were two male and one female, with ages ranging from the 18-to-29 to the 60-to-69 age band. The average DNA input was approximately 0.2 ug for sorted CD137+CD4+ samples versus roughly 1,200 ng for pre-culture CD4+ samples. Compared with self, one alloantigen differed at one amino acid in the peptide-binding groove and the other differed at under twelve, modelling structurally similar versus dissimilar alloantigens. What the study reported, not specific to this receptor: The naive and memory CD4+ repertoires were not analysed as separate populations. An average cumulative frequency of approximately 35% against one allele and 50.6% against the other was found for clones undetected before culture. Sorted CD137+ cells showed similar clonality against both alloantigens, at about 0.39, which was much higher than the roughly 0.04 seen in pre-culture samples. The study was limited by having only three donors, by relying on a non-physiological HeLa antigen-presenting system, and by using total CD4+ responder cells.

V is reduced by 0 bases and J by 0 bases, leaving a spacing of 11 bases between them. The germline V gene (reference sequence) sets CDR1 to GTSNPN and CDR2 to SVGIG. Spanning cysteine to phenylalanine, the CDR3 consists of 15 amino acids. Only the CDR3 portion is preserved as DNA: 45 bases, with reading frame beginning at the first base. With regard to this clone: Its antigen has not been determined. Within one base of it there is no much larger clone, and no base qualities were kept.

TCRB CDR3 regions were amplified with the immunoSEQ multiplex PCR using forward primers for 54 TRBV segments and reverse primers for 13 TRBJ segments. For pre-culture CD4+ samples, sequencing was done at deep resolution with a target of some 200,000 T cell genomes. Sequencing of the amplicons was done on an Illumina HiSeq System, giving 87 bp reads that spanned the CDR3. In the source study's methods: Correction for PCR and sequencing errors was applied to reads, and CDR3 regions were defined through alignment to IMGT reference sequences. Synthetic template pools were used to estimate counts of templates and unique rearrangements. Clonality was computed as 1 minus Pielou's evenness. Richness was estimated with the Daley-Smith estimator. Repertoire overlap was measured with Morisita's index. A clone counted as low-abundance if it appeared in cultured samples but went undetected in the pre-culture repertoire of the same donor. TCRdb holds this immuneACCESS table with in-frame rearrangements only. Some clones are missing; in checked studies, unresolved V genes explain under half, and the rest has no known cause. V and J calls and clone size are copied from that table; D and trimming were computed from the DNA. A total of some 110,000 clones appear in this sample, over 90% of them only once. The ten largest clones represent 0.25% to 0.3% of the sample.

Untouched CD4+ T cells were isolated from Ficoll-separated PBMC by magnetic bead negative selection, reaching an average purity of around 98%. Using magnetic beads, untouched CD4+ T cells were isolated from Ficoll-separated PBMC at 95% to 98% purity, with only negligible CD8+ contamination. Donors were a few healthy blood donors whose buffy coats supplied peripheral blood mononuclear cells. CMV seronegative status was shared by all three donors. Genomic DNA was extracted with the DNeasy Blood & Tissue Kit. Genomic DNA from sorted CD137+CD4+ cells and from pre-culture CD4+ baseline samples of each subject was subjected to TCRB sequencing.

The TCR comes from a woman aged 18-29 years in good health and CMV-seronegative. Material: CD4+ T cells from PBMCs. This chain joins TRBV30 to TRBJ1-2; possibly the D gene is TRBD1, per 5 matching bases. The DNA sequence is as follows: TGTGCCTGGAGTGTCCCGGGAGGGGCTAACTATGGCTACACCTTC. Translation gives CAWSVPGGANYGYTF.